The sequence of this TCR beta chain was determined in a study of identical twins. Regarding the study as a whole: Within cord blood, abundant beta clonotypes carried fewer insertions, but memory repertoires showed no such trend.

Each cDNA held unique molecular identifiers, and template switching gave it a universal primer site. MiXCR was run by TCRdb on the 5' RACE reads, yielding one entry per CDR3 protein. The sample has over 600,000 distinct CDR3 sequences, 21% seen once. CDR1 and CDR2 from the germline V gene are SGHAT and FQNNGV. The V gene lost 5 bases and the J gene lost 4 bases, with 17 bases spanning the gap. The CDR3 consists of 15 residues. With respect to this clonotype: The target antigen is unknown.

These data were also filed under a second study, of T cells expressing NK-cell markers. From that study: Serological testing identified most of the eight sequenced donors as HCMV-seropositive and one as seronegative. Nothing established the HCMV specificity of expanded NKG2C+ T cell clones.

The clonotype was recovered from a woman younger than 35 in good health. The chain links TRBV11-2 to TRBJ1-1; possible D gene TRBD1, 5 bases. The specimen was PBMCs. The CDR3 loop is CASSLVPGRGTEAFF. CDR3 bases: TGTGCCAGCAGCCTGGTCCCCGGGAGGGGCACTGAAGCTTTCTTT.